This is a list of T cell receptor beta chains from one sample in a study of monozygotic twins with inflammatory bowel disease. TCRdb reanalyzed the 5' RACE reads and collapses them to one entry per CDR3 protein, without DNA. The table lists around 380,000 distinct CDR3 sequences. Specimen: blood. The receptor source for this set is a human donor with ulcerative colitis or Crohn's disease, or a healthy co-twin of an affected twin (not recorded which). The CDR3 runs from the conserved cysteine through the conserved F or W. The order of the fields is V gene, J gene, CDR3 protein.

>TRBV5-1|TRBJ1-2
CASSSATGTADNYGYTF
>TRBV29-1|TRBJ1-1
CSAGQDPNTEAFF
>TRBV28|TRBJ1-1
CASSFGAAEAFF
>TRBV19|TRBJ1-2
CASSSGSGPNYGYTF
>TRBV6-6|TRBJ2-1
CASTQNRGVAEQFF
>TRBV28|TRBJ1-2
CASSPTVLGYTF
>TRBV6-2/TRBV6-3|TRBJ1-5
CASSYLSRSGQVINQPQHF
>TRBV5-1|TRBJ1-3
CASSLDGTAGNTIYF
>TRBV6-2/TRBV6-3|TRBJ2-2
CASREGVNTGELFF
>TRBV20-1|TRBJ1-2
CSATVIGYGYTF
>TRBV5-4|TRBJ2-1
CASSRGSGAAFNEQFF
>TRBV7-2|TRBJ2-1
CASSLDAWEDFYNEQFF
>TRBV19|TRBJ1-6
CPSSQGTENSPLHF
>TRBV4-2|TRBJ2-3
CASSQSTSGGVDTQYF
>TRBV7-6|TRBJ2-2
CASSPSQAGGNGELFF
>TRBV10-1|TRBJ1-1
CASSDTGVPLGTEAFF
>TRBV19|TRBJ1-2
CASTNGDRFGYTF
>TRBV20-1|TRBJ1-5
CSASEGNQPQHF
>TRBV4-2|TRBJ1-2
CASSQNLPGDVGGYTF
>TRBV27|TRBJ2-1
CASSLVLAGDEQFF
>TRBV3-1|TRBJ1-4
CASSQGGVGEKLFF
>TRBV7-6|TRBJ2-7
CASSRTESYEQYF
>TRBV11-1|TRBJ2-3
CASSLTSEGSGRGTDTQYF
>TRBV10-3|TRBJ2-1
CAISEIGPSWADEQFF
>TRBV5-1|TRBJ1-3
CASSSEGRNTIYF
>TRBV20-1|TRBJ2-2
CSASLLTNTGELFF
>TRBV14|TRBJ2-1
CASSLLTPGMNEQFF
>TRBV7-9|TRBJ2-1
CASSDPGGNYNEQFF
>TRBV4-1|TRBJ2-7
CASSQEGVNEQYF
>TRBV24-1|TRBJ2-1
CATETDNEQFF
>TRBV28|TRBJ2-1
CASVAGGPYEQFF
>TRBV30|TRBJ1-2
CAWSPGSTNYGYTF
>TRBV15|TRBJ2-2
CATSQFGQSTGELFF
>TRBV23-1|TRBJ2-3
CATPGAPDTQYF